This T cell receptor (beta chain) was identified during a study of blood T cells in healthy people across ages. Findings of the study overall: Changes in expanded clonotypes were possibly confounded, as the CMV status of donors was unknown.

Germline V gene sequence: CDR1 DFQATT, CDR2 SNEGSKA (reference sequence). The CDR3 totals 14 residues. Combining a sample-barcoded 5' primer with a J-beta primer mix, a second PCR ran for roughly 6 to 11 cycles. TCRdb passed the 5' RACE reads through MiXCR, listing each CDR3 protein once. The sample shows about 1.8 million distinct CDR3 sequences, less than 50% of them seen only once. Details on this clonotype: Its antigen is as yet unknown. The germline gene is not matched at one end of the junction; a read error may be the cause.

Sample: blood. V gene TRBV20-1 combines with J gene TRBJ2-1, with a possible D match to TRBD2 (6 bases). This TCR was sampled from a woman in her thirties or forties in good health. CDR3 in DNA: TGCAGTGCTGGGGATGGGGGACTGAACAATGAGCGGTTCTTC. This encodes CSAGDGGLNNERFF.